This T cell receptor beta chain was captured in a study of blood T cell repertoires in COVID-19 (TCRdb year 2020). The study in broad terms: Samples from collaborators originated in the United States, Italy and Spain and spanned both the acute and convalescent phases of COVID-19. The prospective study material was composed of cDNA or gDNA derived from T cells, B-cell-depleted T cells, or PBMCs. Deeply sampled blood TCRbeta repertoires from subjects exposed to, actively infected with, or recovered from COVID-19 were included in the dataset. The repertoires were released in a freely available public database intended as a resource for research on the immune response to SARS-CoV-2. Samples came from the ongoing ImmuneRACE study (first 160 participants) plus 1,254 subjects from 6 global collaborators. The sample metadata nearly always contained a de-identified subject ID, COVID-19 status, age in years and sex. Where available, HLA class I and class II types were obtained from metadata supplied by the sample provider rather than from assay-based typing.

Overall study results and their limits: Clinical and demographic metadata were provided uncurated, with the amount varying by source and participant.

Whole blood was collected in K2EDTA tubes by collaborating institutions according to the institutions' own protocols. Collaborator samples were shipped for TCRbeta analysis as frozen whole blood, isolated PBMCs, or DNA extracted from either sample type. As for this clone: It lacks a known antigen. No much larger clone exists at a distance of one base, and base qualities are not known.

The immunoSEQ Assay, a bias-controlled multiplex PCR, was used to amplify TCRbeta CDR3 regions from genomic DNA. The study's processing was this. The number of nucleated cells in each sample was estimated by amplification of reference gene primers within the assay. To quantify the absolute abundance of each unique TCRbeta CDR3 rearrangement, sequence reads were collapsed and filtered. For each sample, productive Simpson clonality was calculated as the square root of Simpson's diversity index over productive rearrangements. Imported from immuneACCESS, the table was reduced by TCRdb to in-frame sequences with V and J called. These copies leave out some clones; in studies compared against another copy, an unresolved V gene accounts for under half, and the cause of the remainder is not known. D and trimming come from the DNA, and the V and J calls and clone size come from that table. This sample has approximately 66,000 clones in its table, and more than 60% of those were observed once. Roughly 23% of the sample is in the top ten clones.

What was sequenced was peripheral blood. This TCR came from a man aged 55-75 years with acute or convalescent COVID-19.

For the CDR3, the sequence is CASSQIRVQETQYF. The DNA sequence reads TGTGCCAGCAGCCAAATCCGAGTCCAAGAGACCCAGTACTTC. The rearrangement combines TRBV14 with TRBJ2-5, with no reliable assignment of the D segment. Inclusive of the bounding cysteine and phenylalanine, the CDR3 is 14 residues long. Left in the record is the CDR3 DNA by itself, 42 bases read in frame from the first base. CDR1 and CDR2 are read off the germline V gene as SGHDN and FVKESK. V was cut back by 2 bases and J by 1 base, leaving a gap of 8 bases between them.